This record looks at one T cell receptor beta chain sequence and its context. The data were obtained in a study of blood T cell repertoires in COVID-19. About the research overall: The United States, Italy and Spain provided the acute and convalescent COVID-19 samples. PBMCs, B-cell-depleted T cells, or T cells were the source of the cDNA or gDNA that made up the material.

The assay was immunoSEQ multiplex PCR, and TCRdb's table has in-frame clones only and misses some. The data show about 58,000 clones, approximately 84% seen once. During active infection, Seattle patients enrolled and were then monitored through disease. CDR3 size: 14 residues. The sequence was collected from a man older than 75 with COVID-19, enrolled during active disease. The chain combines TRBV21-1 with TRBJ1-5; the table's TRBD1 call for D was not verified on the DNA. TRBV21-1 is described as a pseudogene. Specimen: peripheral blood. The DNA of the CDR3 is TGTGCCAGCTTTCAGGGTGATAGCAATCAGCCCCAGCATTTT. It translates to CASFQGDSNQPQHF.